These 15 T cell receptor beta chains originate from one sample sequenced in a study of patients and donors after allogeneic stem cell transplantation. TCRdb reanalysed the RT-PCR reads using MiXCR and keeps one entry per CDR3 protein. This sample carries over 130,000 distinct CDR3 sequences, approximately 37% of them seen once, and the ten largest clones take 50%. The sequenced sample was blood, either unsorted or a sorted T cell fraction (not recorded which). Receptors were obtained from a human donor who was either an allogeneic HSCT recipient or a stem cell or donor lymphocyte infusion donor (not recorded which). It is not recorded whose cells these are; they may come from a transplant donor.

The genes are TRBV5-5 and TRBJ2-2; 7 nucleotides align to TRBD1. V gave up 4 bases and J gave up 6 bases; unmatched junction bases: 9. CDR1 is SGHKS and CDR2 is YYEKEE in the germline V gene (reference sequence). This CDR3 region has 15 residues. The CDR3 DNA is TGTGCCAGCAGCGCTGAGTACAGGGGCTCCGGGGAGCTGTTTTTT. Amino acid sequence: CASSAEYRGSGELFF. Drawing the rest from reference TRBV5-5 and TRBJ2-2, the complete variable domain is DAGVTQSPTHLIKTRGQQVTLRCSPISGHKSVSWYQQVLGQGPQFIFQYYEKEERGRGNFPDRFSARQFPNYSSELNVNALLLGDSALYLCASSAEYRGSGELFFGEGSRLTVL.

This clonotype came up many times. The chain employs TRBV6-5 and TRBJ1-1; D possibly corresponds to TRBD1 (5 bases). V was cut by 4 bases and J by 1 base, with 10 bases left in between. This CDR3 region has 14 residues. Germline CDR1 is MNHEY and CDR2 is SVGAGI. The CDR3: CASSSWDSNTEAFF. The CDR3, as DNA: TGTGCCAGCAGTTCCTGGGACTCGAACACTGAAGCTTTCTTT.

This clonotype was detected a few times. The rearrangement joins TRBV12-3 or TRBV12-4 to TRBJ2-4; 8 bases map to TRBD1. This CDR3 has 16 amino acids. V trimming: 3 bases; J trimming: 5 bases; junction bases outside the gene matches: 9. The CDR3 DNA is TGTGCCAGCAGTTTCGTCTCGAGACAGGGGCAAAACATTCAGTACTTC. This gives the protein CASSFVSRQGQNIQYF.

For the CDR3, the DNA is TGTGCCAGCAGCTTCGGATCGGCCCTAAGAAGTGAAAAACTGTTTTTT. This sequence encodes CASSFGSALRSEKLFF. V usage is TRBV5-8 and J usage is TRBJ1-4; unclear D gene. V was cut by 2 bases and J by 7 bases, with 18 bases left in between. Germline V CDR1 and CDR2: SGHTS, YDEGEE. The length of the CDR3 is 16 residues.

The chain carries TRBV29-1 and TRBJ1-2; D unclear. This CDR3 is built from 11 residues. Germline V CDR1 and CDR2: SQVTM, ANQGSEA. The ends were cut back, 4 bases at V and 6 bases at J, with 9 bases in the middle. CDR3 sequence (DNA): TGCAGCGTTGCTCAGCAGAATGGCTACACCTTC. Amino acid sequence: CSVAQQNGYTF.

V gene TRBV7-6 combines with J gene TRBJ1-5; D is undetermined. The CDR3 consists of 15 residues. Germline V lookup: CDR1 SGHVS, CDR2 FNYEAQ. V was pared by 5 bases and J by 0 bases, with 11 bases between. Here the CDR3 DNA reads TGTGCCAGCAGCAAAGGACCCTATAGCAATCAGCCCCAGCATTTT. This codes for CASSKGPYSNQPQHF.

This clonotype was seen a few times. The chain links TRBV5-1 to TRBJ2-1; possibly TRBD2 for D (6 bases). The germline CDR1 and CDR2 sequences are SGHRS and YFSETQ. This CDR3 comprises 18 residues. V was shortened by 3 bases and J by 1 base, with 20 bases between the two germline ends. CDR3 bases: TGCGCCAGCAGCTCAGGGACTGGGGGAAATCCTTCCTACAATGAGCAGTTCTTC. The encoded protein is CASSSGTGGNPSYNEQFF.

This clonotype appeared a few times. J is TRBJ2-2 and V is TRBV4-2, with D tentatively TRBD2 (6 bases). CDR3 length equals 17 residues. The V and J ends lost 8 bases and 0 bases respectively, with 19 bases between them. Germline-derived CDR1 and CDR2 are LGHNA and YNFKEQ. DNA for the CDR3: TGTGCCAGCGCGCGGGGACCTATTACCGCGAACACCGGGGAGCTGTTTTTT. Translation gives CASARGPITANTGELFF.

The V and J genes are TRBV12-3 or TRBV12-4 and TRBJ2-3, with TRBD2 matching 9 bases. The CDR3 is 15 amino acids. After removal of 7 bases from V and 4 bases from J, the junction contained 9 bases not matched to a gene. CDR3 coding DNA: TGTGCCAGCACTGAACTAGCGGGCAAGTCAGATACGCAGTATTTT. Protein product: CASTELAGKSDTQYF.

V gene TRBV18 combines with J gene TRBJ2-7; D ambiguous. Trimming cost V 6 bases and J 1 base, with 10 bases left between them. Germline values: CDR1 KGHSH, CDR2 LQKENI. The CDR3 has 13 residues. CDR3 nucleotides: TGTGCCAGCTCCCGGACCGCTTCCTACGAGCAGTACTTC. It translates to CASSRTASYEQYF.

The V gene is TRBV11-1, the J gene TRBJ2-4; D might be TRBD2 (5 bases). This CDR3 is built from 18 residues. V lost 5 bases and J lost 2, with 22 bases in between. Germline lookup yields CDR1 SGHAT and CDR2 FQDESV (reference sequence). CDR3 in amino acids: CASSLDDGLGVSKNIQYF. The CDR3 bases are TGTGCCAGCAGCCTCGATGACGGTCTGGGAGTCTCCAAAAACATTCAGTACTTC. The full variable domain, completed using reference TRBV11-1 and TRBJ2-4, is EAEVAQSPRYKITEKSQAVAFWCDPISGHATLYWYRQILGQGPELLVQFQDESVVDDSQLPKDRFSAERLKGVDSTLKIQPAELGDSAMYLCASSLDDGLGVSKNIQYFGAGTRLSVL.

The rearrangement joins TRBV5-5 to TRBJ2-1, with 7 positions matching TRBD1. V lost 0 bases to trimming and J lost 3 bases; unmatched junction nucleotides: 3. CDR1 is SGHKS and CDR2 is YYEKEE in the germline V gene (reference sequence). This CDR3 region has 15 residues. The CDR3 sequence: CASSLDGTVYNEQFF. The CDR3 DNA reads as TGTGCCAGCAGCTTGGATGGGACAGTCTACAATGAGCAGTTCTTC.

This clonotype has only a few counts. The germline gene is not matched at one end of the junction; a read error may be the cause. CDR3: CASSLGLAIIF. DNA for the CDR3: TGCGCCAGCAGCTTGGGACTAGCAATCATCTTC. The chain uses TRBV5-1 and TRBJ2-1, with 7 bases that match TRBD2. This CDR3 has 11 residues. Germline lookup yields CDR1 SGHRS and CDR2 YFSETQ.

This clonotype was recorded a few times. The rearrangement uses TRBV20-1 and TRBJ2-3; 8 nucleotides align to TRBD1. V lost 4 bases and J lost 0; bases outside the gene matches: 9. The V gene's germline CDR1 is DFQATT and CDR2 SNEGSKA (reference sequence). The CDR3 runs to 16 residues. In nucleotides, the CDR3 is TGCAGTGCTAAAAATGTCGGGACAGGAAGCACAGATACGCAGTATTTT. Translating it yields CSAKNVGTGSTDTQYF.

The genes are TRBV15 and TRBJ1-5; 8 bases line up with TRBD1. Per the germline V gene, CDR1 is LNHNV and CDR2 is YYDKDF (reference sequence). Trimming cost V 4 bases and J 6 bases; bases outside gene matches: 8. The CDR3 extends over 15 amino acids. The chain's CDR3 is CATSKDRGVTQPQHF. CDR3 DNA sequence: TGTGCCACCAGCAAAGACAGGGGTGTTACTCAGCCCCAGCATTTT.